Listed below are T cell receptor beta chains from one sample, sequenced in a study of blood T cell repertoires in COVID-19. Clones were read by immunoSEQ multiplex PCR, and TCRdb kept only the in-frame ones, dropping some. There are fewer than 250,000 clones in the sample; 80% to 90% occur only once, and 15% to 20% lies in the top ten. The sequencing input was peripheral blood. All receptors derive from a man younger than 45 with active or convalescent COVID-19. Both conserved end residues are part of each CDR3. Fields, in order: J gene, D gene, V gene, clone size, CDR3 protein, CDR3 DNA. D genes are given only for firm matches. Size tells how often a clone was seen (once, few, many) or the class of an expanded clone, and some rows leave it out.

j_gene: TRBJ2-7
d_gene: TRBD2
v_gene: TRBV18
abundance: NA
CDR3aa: CASSPSGSSYEQYF
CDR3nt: TGTGCCAGCTCACCTAGCGGGAGCTCCTACGAGCAGTACTTC

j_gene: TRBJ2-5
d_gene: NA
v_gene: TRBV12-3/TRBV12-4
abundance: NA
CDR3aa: CASSLKARDTQYF
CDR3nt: TGTGCCAGCAGTTTAAAAGCCAGGGATACCCAGTACTTC

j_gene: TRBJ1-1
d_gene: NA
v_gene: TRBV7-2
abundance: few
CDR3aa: CASSHTGGVGTEAFF
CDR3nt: TGTGCCAGCAGCCACACGGGGGGGGTAGGGACTGAAGCTTTCTTT

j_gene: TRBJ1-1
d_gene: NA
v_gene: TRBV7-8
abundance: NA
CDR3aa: CASSPTNSGGAEAFF
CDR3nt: TGTGCCAGCAGCCCAACCAACTCGGGGGGCGCTGAAGCTTTCTTT

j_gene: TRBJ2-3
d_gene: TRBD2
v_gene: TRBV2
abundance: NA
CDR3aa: CASSPSGRSTDTQYF
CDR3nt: TGTGCCAGCAGTCCTAGCGGGAGGAGCACAGATACGCAGTATTTT

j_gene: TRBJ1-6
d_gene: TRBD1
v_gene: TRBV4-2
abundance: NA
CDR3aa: CASSPAQGVSSYNSPLHF
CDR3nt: TGTGCCAGCAGCCCAGCACAGGGGGTCAGCTCCTATAATTCACCCCTCCACTTT

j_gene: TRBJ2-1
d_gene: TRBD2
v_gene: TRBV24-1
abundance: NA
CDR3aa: CATSDQRTSGLYNEQFF
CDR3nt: TGTGCCACCAGTGATCAACGGACTAGCGGATTATACAATGAGCAGTTCTTC

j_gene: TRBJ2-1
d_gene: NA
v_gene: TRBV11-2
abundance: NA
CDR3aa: CASSLDRYNEQFF
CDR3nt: TGTGCCAGCAGCCTAGACAGATACAATGAGCAGTTCTTC

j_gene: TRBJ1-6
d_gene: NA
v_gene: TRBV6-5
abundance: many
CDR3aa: CASSLGSSGRRSPLHF
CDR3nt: TGTGCCAGCAGTTTGGGGTCCTCCGGCAGGAGGTCACCCCTCCACTTT

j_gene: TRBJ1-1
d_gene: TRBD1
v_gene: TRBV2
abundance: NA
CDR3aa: CASSPITGQGTEAFF
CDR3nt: TGTGCCAGCAGTCCCATTACGGGACAGGGCACTGAAGCTTTCTTT

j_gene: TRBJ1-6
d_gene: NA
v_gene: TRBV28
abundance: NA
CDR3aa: CASSPPPGGNSPLHF
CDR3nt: TGTGCCAGCAGTCCCCCCCCCGGAGGGAATTCACCCCTCCACTTT

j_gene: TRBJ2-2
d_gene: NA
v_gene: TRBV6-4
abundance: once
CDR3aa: CASSAAPGTGELFF
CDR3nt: TGTGCCAGCAGTGCCGCCCCGGGCACCGGGGAGCTGTTTTTT

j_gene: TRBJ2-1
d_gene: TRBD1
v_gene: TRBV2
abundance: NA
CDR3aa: CASGLRDRLGNEQFF
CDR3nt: TGTGCCAGCGGCCTCCGGGACAGGCTCGGAAATGAGCAGTTCTTC

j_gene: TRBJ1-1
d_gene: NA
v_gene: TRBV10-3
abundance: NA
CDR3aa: CAINGQPNTEAFF
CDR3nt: TGTGCCATCAATGGGCAGCCGAACACTGAAGCTTTCTTT

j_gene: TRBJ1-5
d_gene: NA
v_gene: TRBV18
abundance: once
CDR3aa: CASSYAREGTQPQHF
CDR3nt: TGTGCCAGCTCTTACGCCAGGGAGGGGACTCAGCCCCAGCATTTT

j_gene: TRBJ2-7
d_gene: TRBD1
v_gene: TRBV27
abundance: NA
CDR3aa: CASSLGDSEVYEQYF
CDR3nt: TGTGCCAGCAGTTTGGGGGACAGCGAAGTCTACGAGCAGTACTTC

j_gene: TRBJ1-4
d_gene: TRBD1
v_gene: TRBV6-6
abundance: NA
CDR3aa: CASSPQGELNEKLFF
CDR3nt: TGTGCCAGCAGTCCCCAGGGGGAACTCAATGAAAAACTGTTTTTT

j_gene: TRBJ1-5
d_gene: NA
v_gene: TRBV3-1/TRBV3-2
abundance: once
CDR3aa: CASSQGREQPQHF
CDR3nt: TGTGCCAGCAGCCAAGGGAGGGAACAGCCCCAGCATTTT

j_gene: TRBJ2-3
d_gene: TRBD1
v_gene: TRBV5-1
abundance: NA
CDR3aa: CASSPGTGASGRDTQYF
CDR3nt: TGCGCCAGCAGTCCCGGGACAGGGGCCTCTGGCAGAGATACGCAGTATTTT

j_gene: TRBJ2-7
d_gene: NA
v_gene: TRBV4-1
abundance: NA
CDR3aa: CASSQGFSLEYEQYF
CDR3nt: TGCGCCAGCAGCCAGGGCTTCTCCCTTGAGTACGAGCAGTACTTC

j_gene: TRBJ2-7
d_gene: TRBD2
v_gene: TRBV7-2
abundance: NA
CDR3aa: CASRGTSGGAREQYF
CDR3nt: TGTGCCAGCAGGGGTACTAGCGGGGGGGCTAGAGAGCAGTACTTC

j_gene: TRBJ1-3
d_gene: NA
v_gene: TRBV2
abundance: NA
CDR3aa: CASSDDGSSGNTIYF
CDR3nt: TGTGCCAGCAGTGACGACGGGAGCTCTGGAAACACCATATATTTT

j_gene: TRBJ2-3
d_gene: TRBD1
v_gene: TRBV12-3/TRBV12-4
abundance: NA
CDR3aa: CASSLTTGDTQYF
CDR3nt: TGTGCCAGCAGTCTCACGACAGGGGATACGCAGTATTTT

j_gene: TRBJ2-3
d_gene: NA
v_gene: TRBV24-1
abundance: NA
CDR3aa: CATSESGFGYKRDTQYF
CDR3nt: TGTGCCACCAGTGAATCGGGGTTCGGATACAAGAGGGATACGCAGTATTTT

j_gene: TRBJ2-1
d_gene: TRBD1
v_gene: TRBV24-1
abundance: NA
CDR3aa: CATSDDGQGFPGEQFF
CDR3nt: TGTGCCACCAGTGACGATGGACAGGGATTTCCCGGTGAGCAGTTCTTC

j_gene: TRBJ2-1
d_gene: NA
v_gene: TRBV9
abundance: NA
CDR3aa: CASSVLGAGDEQFF
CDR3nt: TGTGCCAGCAGCGTACTCGGAGCTGGCGATGAGCAGTTCTTC

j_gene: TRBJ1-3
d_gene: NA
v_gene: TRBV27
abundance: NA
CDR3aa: CASMPGSGNTIYF
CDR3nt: TGTGCCAGCATGCCAGGCTCTGGAAACACCATATATTTT

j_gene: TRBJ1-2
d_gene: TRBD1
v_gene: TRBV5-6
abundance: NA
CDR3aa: CASRPTWTGAGSNYGYTF
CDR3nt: TGTGCCAGCAGACCAACCTGGACAGGGGCCGGATCTAACTATGGCTACACCTTC

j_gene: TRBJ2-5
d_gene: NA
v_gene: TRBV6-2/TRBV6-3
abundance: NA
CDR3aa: CASSYLRGETQYF
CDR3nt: TGTGCCAGCAGTTACTTAAGGGGAGAGACCCAGTACTTC

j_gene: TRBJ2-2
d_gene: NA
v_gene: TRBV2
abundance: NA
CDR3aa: CASRQGPGELFF
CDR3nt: TGTGCCAGCAGACAGGGACCCGGGGAGCTGTTTTTT

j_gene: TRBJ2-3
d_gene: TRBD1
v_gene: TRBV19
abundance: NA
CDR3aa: CASRPRGRETQYF
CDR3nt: TGTGCCAGTAGGCCCAGGGGGCGCGAGACGCAGTATTTT

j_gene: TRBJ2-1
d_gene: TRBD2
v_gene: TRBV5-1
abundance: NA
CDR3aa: CASSLQLAAVDEQFF
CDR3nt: TGCGCCAGCAGCTTACAACTAGCGGCCGTGGATGAGCAGTTCTTC

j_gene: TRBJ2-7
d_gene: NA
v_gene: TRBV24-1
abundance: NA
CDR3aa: CAIADSGTYEQYF
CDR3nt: TGTGCCATTGCGGACAGTGGAACCTACGAGCAGTACTTC

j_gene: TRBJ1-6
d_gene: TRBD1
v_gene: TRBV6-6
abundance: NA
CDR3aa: CASTPTGFSPLHF
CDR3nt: TGTGCCAGCACCCCGACAGGGTTTTCACCCCTCCACTTT

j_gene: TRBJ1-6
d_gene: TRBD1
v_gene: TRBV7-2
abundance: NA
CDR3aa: CASSLVQQRDSTSPLHF
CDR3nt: TGTGCCAGCAGCTTGGTACAACAAAGGGACAGTACTTCACCCCTCCACTTT